This T cell receptor beta chain was profiled in a study of PD-1 blockade in classical Hodgkin lymphoma. Regarding the study as a whole: Patients with a complete response exhibited baseline diversity comparable to newly diagnosed patients. Repertoire differences lack defined causes, possibly disease activity or prior therapy.

As for this clone: Its specificity is not known.

The germline V gene encodes CDR1 MNHEY and CDR2 SVGAGI. This CDR3 is built from 14 residues. V lost 6 bases and J lost 5; bases outside the gene matches: 7. There was relapse after autologous stem cell transplantation in every patient, and there was variation in brentuximab vedotin exposure. Complete response, partial response or progressive disease was each patient's best response. Generated by immunoSEQ multiplex PCR, the TCRdb table keeps only in-frame clones and is missing some. The sample has almost 100,000 clones; over 85% are singletons. The TCR sequence derives from a human donor with classical Hodgkin lymphoma. The chain joins TRBV6-5 to TRBJ1-3, with TRBD1 matching over 7 bases. This specimen consisted of peripheral blood mononuclear cells (PBMCs), obtained at baseline. CDR3 bases: TGTGCCAGCAGCAGACAGGGAGGGCGAAACACCATATATTTT. This translates into CASSRQGGRNTIYF.